This entry lists 10 T cell receptor beta chains sequenced from one sample in a study of cytomegalovirus exposure and HLA in healthy donors. In the PCR, 60 Vbeta and 13 Jbeta primers were used. Assay: immunoSEQ multiplex PCR; the TCRdb copy retains only in-frame clones and omits some. This table has about 80,000 clones, approximately 60% appearing once. Sequenced: PBMCs. The source is a male donor in good health and CMV-seropositive.

This clone has only a few counts. This chain links TRBV7-8 with TRBJ1-1; 9 nucleotides align to TRBD1. Germline V gene data show CDR1 as SGHVS and CDR2 as FQNEAQ. CDR3 length equals 18 residues. The V and J ends lost 1 base and 5 bases, in that order; junction bases with no gene match: 14. The CDR3 loop is CASSLVGPSGTGRTEAFF. As DNA, the CDR3 is TGTGCCAGCAGCTTAGTAGGCCCCTCCGGGACAGGGAGGACTGAAGCTTTCTTT.

The chain combines TRBV4-3 with TRBJ1-1, with a weak D call TRBD1 (6 bases). Trimming shortened V by 0 bases and J by 4 bases, and 12 bases separated the two germline ends. Germline CDR1 LGHNA, CDR2 YSLEER. The CDR3 sequence is 15 residues long. Here the CDR3 reads CASSQDHRVGTEAFF. The CDR3 coding sequence is TGCGCCAGCAGCCAAGATCACAGGGTGGGCACTGAAGCTTTCTTT.

This chain links TRBV5-1 with TRBJ2-3; tentatively, D is TRBD2 (6 bases). Germline CDR1 SGHRS, CDR2 YFSETQ. Trimming cost V 4 bases and J 6 bases, with 12 bases left between them. CDR3 size: 13 residues. The CDR3 DNA reads as TGCGCCAGCAGCCAGCGGGTGGTGGATACGCAGTATTTT. Protein product: CASSQRVVDTQYF.

The chain couples TRBV19 to TRBJ1-2; TRBD1 matches at 8 bases. Germline CDR1 reads LNHDA; CDR2 reads SQIVND (reference sequence). The CDR3 runs 14 residues. V was clipped by 3 bases and J by 4 bases; unmatched bases: 4. CDR3 sequence reads: CASSMTGVSYGYTF. The CDR3 DNA follows: TGTGCCAGTAGTATGACAGGGGTTAGCTATGGCTACACCTTC.

The chain has TRBV7-9 and TRBJ1-1; D gene unclear. Per germline, CDR1 SEHNR and CDR2 FQNEAQ (reference sequence). The CDR3 is 14 residues long. Deletions cut 5 bases from V and 4 bases from J, with 14 bases between. The DNA of the CDR3 is TGTGCCAGCAGCCCTGGTCCGGGGATCACTGAAGCTTTCTTT. As protein: CASSPGPGITEAFF.

This clone appeared a few times. V gene TRBV10-3 combines with J gene TRBJ2-3, with D perhaps TRBD1 (5 bases). Germline assignment: CDR1 ENHRY and CDR2 SYGVKD. V was clipped by 1 base and J by 0 bases, with 8 bases between them. The CDR3 runs to 15 residues. CDR3 loop: CAISEYQGSTDTQYF. The CDR3 DNA follows: TGTGCCATCAGTGAGTATCAGGGAAGCACAGATACGCAGTATTTT.

The chain links TRBV9 to TRBJ1-1, with D possibly matching TRBD1 (6 bases). Between the trimmed V and J ends, which lost 8 bases and 0 bases, there was a span of 11 bases. The CDR3 loop spans 13 amino acids. CDR1 and CDR2 (germline): SGDLS, YYNGEE. The CDR3 loop is CASSDSLNTEAFF. The CDR3 bases are TGTGCCAGTTCGGACAGCCTGAACACTGAAGCTTTCTTT. Complete variable domain (other parts from reference TRBV9 and TRBJ1-1): DSGVTQTPKHLITATGQRVTLRCSPRSGDLSVYWYQQSLDQGLQFLIQYYNGEERAKGNILERFSAQQFPDLHSELNLSSLELGDSALYFCASSDSLNTEAFFGQGTRLTVV.

The V call is TRBV7-2, the J call TRBJ2-7; 13 bases agree with TRBD2. The CDR3 runs to 14 residues. CDR1 is SGHTA, CDR2 FQGNSA, per germline. Trimming at V came to 5 bases and at J to 4 bases, leaving 2 bases not matched to a gene. The CDR3 nucleotides are TGTGCCAGCAGCCGGACTAGCGGGAGTTACGAGCAGTACTTC. It yields the protein CASSRTSGSYEQYF.

V usage is TRBV5-1 and J usage is TRBJ2-3; TRBD1 might be the D (5 bases). Trimming cost V 0 bases and J 6 bases, with 11 bases left between them. Germline V CDR1 and CDR2: SGHRS, YFSETQ. The CDR3 is 14 residues long. The CDR3 DNA follows: TGCGCCAGCAGCTTGGATCAGGGATCCGATACGCAGTATTTT. The encoded protein is CASSLDQGSDTQYF.

The table lists this clone with a few counts. The chain links TRBV28 to TRBJ2-5; D is possibly TRBD1 (6 bases). Germline assignment: CDR1 MDHEN and CDR2 SYDVKM. This CDR3 spans 15 amino acids. Trimming removed 2 bases at V and 5 bases at J, with 15 bases between. CDR3 bases: TGTGCCAGCAGTTTAGGACAGCTCCTAGGGGAGACCCAGTACTTC. This encodes CASSLGQLLGETQYF. The complete variable domain, with remaining parts taken from reference TRBV28 and TRBJ2-5, reads DVKVTQSSRYLVKRTGEKVFLECVQDMDHENMFWYRQDPGLGLRLIYFSYDVKMKEKGDIPEGYSVSREKKERFSLILESASTNQTSMYLCASSLGQLLGETQYFGPGTRLLVL.